These 15 T cell receptor beta chains originate from one sample sequenced in a study of blood T cell repertoires in COVID-19. Sequenced by immunoSEQ multiplex PCR; TCRdb stores in-frame clones only, minus some. This sample has about 100,000 clones, with 85% found just once. Sample: peripheral blood. These receptors were taken from a woman between 65 and 79 years old with active or convalescent COVID-19.

V gene TRBV6-2 or TRBV6-3 combines with J gene TRBJ2-7; TRBD2 matches at 12 bases. The CDR3 is 15 residues long. V shed 6 bases and J 2 bases; nucleotides not matched to a gene: 5. Germline CDR1 reads MNHEY; CDR2 reads SVGEGT. The CDR3 DNA reads TGTGCCAGCAGCCCACTAGCGGGGGGTACCTACGAGCAGTACTTC. It codes for CASSPLAGGTYEQYF.

The CDR3 DNA reads as TGTGCCAGCAGCTTAGTGGGACAGATAAGCTCCTATAATTCACCCCTCCACTTT. It yields the protein CASSLVGQISSYNSPLHF. The chain links TRBV11-3 to TRBJ1-6, with TRBD1 matching 7 bases. Germline V gene lookup returns CDR1 SGHNT and CDR2 YENEEA. This CDR3 comprises 18 residues. Trimming took 1 base from V and 0 from J; bases not matched to a gene: 6.

CDR3 nucleotide sequence: TGCAGCATACTACAGGGATACGAGCAGTACTTC. It codes for CSILQGYEQYF. V usage is TRBV29-1 and J usage is TRBJ2-7; D possibly corresponds to TRBD1 (6 bases). The CDR3 runs 11 residues. V lost 8 bases and J 4 bases, leaving 12 bases between the germline ends. The germline CDR1 and CDR2 sequences are SQVTM and ANQGSEA.

The rearrangement uses TRBV5-4 and TRBJ2-7; 9 nucleotides match TRBD1. Unmatched junction bases numbered 11, after V lost 4 bases and J lost 3 bases. Germline V gene sequence: CDR1 SGHNT, CDR2 YYREEE (reference sequence). The CDR3 contains 16 residues. As DNA, the CDR3 is TGTGCCAGCAGCCTCCCTCCGGGACAGGGAGGCTACGAGCAGTACTTC. Translation: CASSLPPGQGGYEQYF.

Only a few counts were recorded for this clone. The chain uses TRBV3-1 (or the pseudogene TRBV3-2) and TRBJ1-1; D uncertain. Between the trimmed V and J ends, which lost 1 base and 1 base, there was a span of 7 bases. The CDR3 has 14 residues. Germline values: CDR1 LGHDT, CDR2 YNNKEL (reference sequence). The CDR3 nucleotides read TGTGCCAGCAGCCAAGTGGCGGAGAACACTGAAGCTTTCTTT. This translates into CASSQVAENTEAFF.

The chain joins TRBV5-1 to TRBJ2-1; the D is unclear. This CDR3 spans 13 amino acids. V was trimmed by 4 bases and J by 5 bases, leaving 10 bases between them. Germline V gene sequence: CDR1 SGHRS, CDR2 YFSETQ. Here the CDR3 reads CASSPNVDNEQFF. CDR3 sequence (DNA): TGCGCCAGCAGCCCAAACGTAGACAATGAGCAGTTCTTC. The variable domain in full, with the rest retrieved from reference TRBV5-1 and TRBJ2-1, is KAGVTQTPRYLIKTRGQQVTLSCSPISGHRSVSWYQQTPGQGLQFLFEYFSETQRNKGNFPGRFSGRQFSNSRSEMNVSTLELGDSALYLCASSPNVDNEQFFGPGTRLTVL.

V and J are TRBV6-2 or TRBV6-3 and TRBJ1-6; possible D gene TRBD1, 6 bases. Trimming removed 2 bases from V and 0 bases from J, with 11 bases in between. The CDR3 loop spans 17 amino acids. Germline V gives CDR1 MNHEY, CDR2 SVGEGT. The CDR3 is CASSYGQLSSYNSPLHF. In DNA form, the CDR3 reads TGTGCCAGCAGTTACGGACAGCTTAGCTCCTATAATTCACCCCTCCACTTT.

The chain links TRBV28 to TRBJ1-2; no reliable D call. The CDR3 is 12 residues long. The V end was cut by 2 bases, the J end by 3 bases, with 4 bases between. Germline lookup yields CDR1 MDHEN and CDR2 SYDVKM. Here the CDR3 reads CASSLQDYGYTF. The CDR3 DNA is TGTGCCAGCAGTTTACAGGACTATGGCTACACCTTC.

V gene TRBV29-1 combines with J gene TRBJ1-1; the D is unclear. This CDR3 spans 16 amino acids. Germline-derived CDR1 and CDR2 are SQVTM and ANQGSEA. V lost 6 bases and J 1 base, leaving 21 bases between the germline ends. The CDR3 DNA sequence: TGCAGCGTGACTGCCCCCCAGAAGGTCAGGAACACTGAAGCTTTCTTT. This codes for CSVTAPQKVRNTEAFF.

As regards this clone: A read error may produce the germline difference seen at one junction end. The chain combines TRBV6-5 with TRBJ1-2, with 11 positions matching TRBD1. This CDR3 comprises 14 residues. Germline values: CDR1 MNHEY, CDR2 SVGAGI. The CDR3 region is CASSFGQGAYDYTF. DNA of the CDR3: TGTGCCAGCAGTTTCGGACAGGGGGCTTATGACTACACCTTC.

This chain connects TRBV24-1 to TRBJ2-3, with 13 nucleotides matching TRBD2. Germline V lookup: CDR1 KGHDR, CDR2 SFDVKD. The CDR3 consists of 20 residues. V lost 0 bases, J lost 0 bases, and 8 bases stayed unmatched. CDR3 amino acids: CATSDLSGTSGDTSTDTQYF. The DNA of the CDR3 is TGTGCCACCAGTGATTTGTCCGGGACTAGCGGGGATACTAGCACAGATACGCAGTATTTT.

The chain uses TRBV27 and TRBJ2-3; TRBD2 matches 9 bases. Germline V CDR1 and CDR2: MNHEY, SMNVEV (reference sequence). V shed 6 bases and J 7 bases; nucleotides not matched to a gene: 5. CDR3 size: 13 residues. CDR3 sequence reads: CASSPSGTHTQYF. CDR3 bases: TGTGCCAGCAGCCCTAGCGGGACACATACGCAGTATTTT.

The sample holds one count of this clone. The genes are TRBV6-5 and TRBJ2-7, with 9 positions matching TRBD1. The CDR3 spans 13 residues. Germline-derived CDR1 and CDR2 are MNHEY and SVGAGI. Germline trimming cut 6 bases from V and 6 bases from J; bases unmatched to any gene: 6. In DNA form, the CDR3 reads TGTGCCAGCAGGGGGACAGGGCTTGGCGAGCAGTACTTC. This gives the protein CASRGTGLGEQYF.

V usage is TRBV27 and J usage is TRBJ2-1; no definite D call. Germline CDR1 reads MNHEY; CDR2 reads SMNVEV (reference sequence). Trimming took off 2 bases at V and 4 bases at J, with 15 bases between the two ends. The CDR3 extends over 16 amino acids. CDR3 region: CASSLAFSLRYNEQFF. The CDR3 DNA reads TGTGCCAGCAGTTTAGCCTTTAGCCTACGTTACAATGAGCAGTTCTTC.

This sequence joins TRBV10-3 and TRBJ1-5; 10 positions agree with TRBD1. This CDR3 spans 15 amino acids. Germline CDR1 is ENHRY and CDR2 is SYGVKD. Germline trimming cut 3 bases from V and 5 bases from J; bases unmatched to any gene: 4. The CDR3 DNA reads TGTGCCATCAGTGATCCGGGACAGGGGTATCAGCCCCAGCATTTT. Translating gives CAISDPGQGYQPQHF.